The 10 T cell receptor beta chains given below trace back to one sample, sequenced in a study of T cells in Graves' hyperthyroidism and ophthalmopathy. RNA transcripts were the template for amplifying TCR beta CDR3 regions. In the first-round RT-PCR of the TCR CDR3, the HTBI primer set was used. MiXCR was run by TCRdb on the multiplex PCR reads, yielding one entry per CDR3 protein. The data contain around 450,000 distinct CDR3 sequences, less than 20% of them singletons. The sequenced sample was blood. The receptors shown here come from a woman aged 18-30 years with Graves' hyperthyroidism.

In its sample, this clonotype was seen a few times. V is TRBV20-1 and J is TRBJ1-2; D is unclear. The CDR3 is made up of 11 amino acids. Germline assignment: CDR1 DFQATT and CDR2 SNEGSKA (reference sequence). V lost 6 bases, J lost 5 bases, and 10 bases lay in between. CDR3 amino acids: CSARPAYGYTF. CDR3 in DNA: TGCAGTGCCAGACCGGCGTATGGCTACACCTTC.

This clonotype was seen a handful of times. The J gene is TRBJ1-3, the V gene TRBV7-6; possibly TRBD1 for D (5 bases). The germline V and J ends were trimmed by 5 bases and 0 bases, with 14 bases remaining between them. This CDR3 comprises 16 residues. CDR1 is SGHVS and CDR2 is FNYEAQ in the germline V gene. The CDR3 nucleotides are TGTGCCAGCAGCCCAGAGGGAGGGGACTCTGGAAACACCATATATTTT. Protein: CASSPEGGDSGNTIYF.

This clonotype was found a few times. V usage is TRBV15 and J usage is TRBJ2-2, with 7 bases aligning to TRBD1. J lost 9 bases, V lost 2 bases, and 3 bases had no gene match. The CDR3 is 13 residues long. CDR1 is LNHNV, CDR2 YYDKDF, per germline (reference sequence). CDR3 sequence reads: CATSRLGGRELFF. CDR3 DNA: TGTGCCACCAGCAGACTAGGGGGCCGGGAGCTGTTTTTT. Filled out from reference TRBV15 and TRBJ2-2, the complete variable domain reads DAMVIQNPRYQVTQFGKPVTLSCSQTLNHNVMYWYQQKSSQAPKLLFHYYDKDFNNEADTPDNFQSRRPNTSFCFLDIRSPGLGDTAMYLCATSRLGGRELFFGEGSRLTVL.

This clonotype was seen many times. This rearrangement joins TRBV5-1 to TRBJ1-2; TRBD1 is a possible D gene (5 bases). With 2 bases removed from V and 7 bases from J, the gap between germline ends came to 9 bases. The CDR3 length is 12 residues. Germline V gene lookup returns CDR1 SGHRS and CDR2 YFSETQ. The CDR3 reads CASSFGDAGYTF. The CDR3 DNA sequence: TGCGCCAGCAGCTTCGGGGACGCTGGCTACACCTTC. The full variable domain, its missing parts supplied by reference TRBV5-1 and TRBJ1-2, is KAGVTQTPRYLIKTRGQQVTLSCSPISGHRSVSWYQQTPGQGLQFLFEYFSETQRNKGNFPGRFSGRQFSNSRSEMNVSTLELGDSALYLCASSFGDAGYTFGSGTRLTVV.

CDR3 sequence reads: CASSARLAGGSTDTQYF. Written as DNA, the CDR3 is TGTGCCAGCAGCGCCCGACTAGCGGGAGGGAGCACAGATACGCAGTATTTT. V gene TRBV3-1 combines with J gene TRBJ2-3; 14 nucleotides match TRBD2. With V trimmed by 5 bases and J by 0 bases, 4 bases remained unmatched. CDR1 and CDR2 (germline): LGHDT, YNNKEL (reference sequence). This CDR3 contains 17 residues.

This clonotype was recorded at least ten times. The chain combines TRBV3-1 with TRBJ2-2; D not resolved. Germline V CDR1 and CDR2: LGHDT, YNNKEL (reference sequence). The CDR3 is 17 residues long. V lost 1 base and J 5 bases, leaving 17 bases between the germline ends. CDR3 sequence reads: CASSQARYHSETGELFF. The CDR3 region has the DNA TGTGCCAGCAGCCAAGCCCGGTATCACAGCGAAACCGGGGAGCTGTTTTTT.

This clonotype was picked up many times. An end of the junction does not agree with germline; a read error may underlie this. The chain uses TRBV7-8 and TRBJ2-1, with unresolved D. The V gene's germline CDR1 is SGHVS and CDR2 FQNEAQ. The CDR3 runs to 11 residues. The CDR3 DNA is TGTGCCAGCAGCTCCTACTATGAGCAGTTCTTC. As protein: CASSSYYEQFF.

The CDR3 loop is CASSFGGSTYEQYF. The CDR3 DNA reads TGTGCCAGCAGCTTCGGGGGGTCTACCTACGAGCAGTACTTC. The chain joins TRBV11-3 to TRBJ2-7, with 7 bases matching TRBD2. The CDR3 loop spans 14 amino acids. CDR1 is SGHNT and CDR2 is YENEEA in the germline V gene. J lost 2 bases, V lost 3 bases, and 4 bases had no gene match.

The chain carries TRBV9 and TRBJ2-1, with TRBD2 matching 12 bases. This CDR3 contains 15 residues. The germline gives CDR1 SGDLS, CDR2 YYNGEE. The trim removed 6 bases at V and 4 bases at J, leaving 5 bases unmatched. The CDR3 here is CASNPSGREYNEQFF. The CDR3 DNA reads TGTGCCAGCAACCCTAGCGGGAGGGAGTACAATGAGCAGTTCTTC.

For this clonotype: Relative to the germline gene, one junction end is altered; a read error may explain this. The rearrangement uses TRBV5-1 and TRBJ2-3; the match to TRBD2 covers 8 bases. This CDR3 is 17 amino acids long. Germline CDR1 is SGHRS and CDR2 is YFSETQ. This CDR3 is CASSLATSGSLTDTQCF. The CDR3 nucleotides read TGCGCCAGCAGCTTGGCCACTAGCGGTAGTTTGACAGATACGCAGTGTTTT.